This T cell receptor (beta chain) comes out of a study of lymphopenia after photon versus proton radiotherapy. The study's findings and limits: Oligoclonal CD8+ Temra expansion after nadir drove photon patients' diversity drop. In patients who died, overall survival fell as post-nadir TCR diversity dropped more. Relative stability marked proton patients; photon patients lost diversity and naive cells.

CDR1 and CDR2 (germline): WNHNN, SYGVQD (reference sequence). After removal of 6 bases from V and 0 bases from J, the junction contained 6 bases not matched to a gene. The CDR3 sequence is 16 residues long. Sequencing was performed with immunoSEQ multiplex PCR; in TCRdb, only in-frame clones are kept and a portion is missing. Of 26,000 or so clones in the sample, approximately 85% are singletons; the top ten hold roughly 5.2%. In regard to this clone: Its target is unknown.

The sequences come from peripheral blood, collected from a patient treated with photon-based radiotherapy. The V and J genes are TRBV10-1 and TRBJ2-2; 8 bases map to TRBD1. This TCR was sampled from a man between 25 and 39 years old with gastric cancer. The CDR3, as DNA: TGCGCCAGCAGGACAGGGGATCCCGCGAACACCGGGGAGCTGTTTTTT. Its translation is CASRTGDPANTGELFF.